Listed here are 5 T cell receptor beta chains from one sample, sequenced in a study of T cells in Graves' hyperthyroidism and ophthalmopathy (dated by TCRdb to the late 2010s). To prepare the library, multiplex PCR was applied. TCRdb lists the instrument as Illumina HiSeq 2000. TCR beta CDR3 regions were amplified from RNA transcripts. For the first round of RT-PCR on the TCR CDR3, the HTBI primer set was used together with the Qiagen OneStep RT-PCR kit. TCRdb trimmed public reads at Q25 via fastp, called clones via MiXCR and kept in-frame beta chains. One record per CDR3 amino acid sequence lists the most common genes and DNA. The sample contains 550,000 to 600,000 distinct CDR3 sequences, about 45% of them found a single time. The ten largest account for about 20% of the sample. The sample comprised peripheral blood or thyroid tissue (not recorded which). Receptors originate from an adult woman with Graves' disease, either hyperthyroidism or ophthalmopathy (not recorded which).

V usage is TRBV3-1 and J usage is TRBJ1-6, with D perhaps matching TRBD1 (5 bases). The germline V gene encodes CDR1 LGHDT and CDR2 YNNKEL (reference sequence). V was pared by 4 bases and J by 5 bases, with 15 bases between. CDR3 length: 16 amino acids. The CDR3 protein is CASSLPGAADNSPLHF. CDR3 in DNA: TGTGCCAGCAGCCTACCCGGGGCAGCTGATAATTCACCCCTCCACTTT.

The chain uses TRBV30 and TRBJ1-1; D is perhaps TRBD1 (5 bases). Germline V gives CDR1 GTSNPN, CDR2 SVGIG (reference sequence). Trimming took 8 bases from V and 4 from J, leaving 17 bases between them. The CDR3 extends over 13 amino acids. DNA for the CDR3: TGTGCCCGAATACCCCGGGGGGGCACTGAAGCTTTCTTT. Protein product: CARIPRGGTEAFF.

This clonotype was found many times. This chain uses TRBV6-6 with TRBJ1-6; D is uncertain. Germline loops: CDR1 MNHNY, CDR2 SVGAGI (reference sequence). The ends were cut back, 6 bases at V and 0 bases at J, with 15 bases in the middle. The CDR3 is made up of 17 amino acids. CDR3 amino acids: CASSIDGTSSYNSPLHF. In nucleotides, the CDR3 is TGTGCCAGCAGCATAGACGGAACCAGCTCCTATAATTCACCCCTCCACTTT.

The chain combines TRBV10-3 with TRBJ1-5; D unresolved. Germline lookup yields CDR1 ENHRY and CDR2 SYGVKD. The CDR3 extends over 14 amino acids. Trimming stripped 4 bases from V and 4 bases from J, with 11 bases between. The DNA of the CDR3 is TGTGCCATCAGTGGTACCGGGCCTAATCAGCCCCAGCATTTT. As protein: CAISGTGPNQPQHF.

The V call is TRBV7-3, the J call TRBJ2-6; TRBD1 might be the D (6 bases). The CDR3 is 18 amino acids. Germline V gene data show CDR1 as SGHTA and CDR2 as FQGTGA. The V end was cut by 2 bases, the J end by 2 bases, with 16 bases between. The CDR3 DNA reads TGTGCCAGCAGCTTAGGTGGGGGAACAGGGCCTGGGGCCAACGTCCTGACTTTC. The encoded protein is CASSLGGGTGPGANVLTF.